This TCR beta chain was documented in a study of blood T cell repertoires in COVID-19. This clone was detected once. The germline V gene has CDR1 SGHAT and CDR2 FQNNGV. Deletions cut 5 bases from V and 5 bases from J, with 22 bases between. The CDR3 spans 17 residues. Sequencing used immunoSEQ multiplex PCR; TCRdb keeps in-frame clones, though not all of them. The sample holds about 58,000 clones; approximately 86% are singletons and the top ten take 7.4%. The rearrangement joins TRBV11-2 to TRBJ2-1, with D perhaps matching TRBD2 (5 bases). This sequence was found in a human donor with active COVID-19. The donor label of this sample is uncertain. Sequencing used peripheral blood. The CDR3 DNA is TGTGCCAGCAGCCTGTATAAAACTAGTTCTGACAACAATGAGCAGTTCTTC. This sequence encodes CASSLYKTSSDNNEQFF.